A selection of T cell receptor beta chains follows, all from one sample in a study of regulatory T cells in long-lasting Graves disease. MiXCR, applied by TCRdb to the multiplex PCR reads, yields one record per CDR3 protein. The repertoire consists of 300,000 to 400,000 distinct CDR3 sequences, with about a sixth occurring once and the leading ten covering 25% to 30%. The same specimen was also included in a second study, on T cells in Graves' hyperthyroidism and ophthalmopathy.

The specimen comprised peripheral blood mononuclear cells (PBMCs), sampled at new diagnosis, from a patient treated with antithyroid drugs. These receptors all stem from a man between 40 and 49 years old with Graves disease. The CDR3 runs from the conserved cysteine through the conserved F or W. D genes are given only for firm matches. Rows give clone size only sometimes, using once, few, many, or a class for an expanded clone.

d_call clone_size j_call v_call cdr3_nt cdr3_aa
NA few TRBJ1-4 TRBV19 TGTGCCAGTAGTCGGAATCGCAGGGGAGAATATGAAAAACTGTTTTTT CASSRNRRGEYEKLFF
TRBD2 many TRBJ2-2 TRBV18 TGTGCCAGCTCACCAGGACTAGCGGGGGGACCGAACACCGGGGAGCTGTTTTTT CASSPGLAGGPNTGELFF
NA many TRBJ1-1 TRBV4-1 TGCGCCAGCAGCCAAGGTACAGGGTCTGAAGCTTTCTTT CASSQGTGSEAFF
NA NA TRBJ2-3 TRBV18 TGTGCCAGCTCAGCCTTTTTGTCGGGGGCCGGAGATACGCAGTATTTT CASSAFLSGAGDTQYF
TRBD1 many TRBJ2-7 TRBV9 TGTGCCAGCAGCCCCTGGGACAGGATCTACGAGCAGTACTTC CASSPWDRIYEQYF
NA NA TRBJ1-1 TRBV5-8 TGTGCCAGCAGCTTGTGGGAGACAGACGACTACAACACTGAAGCTTTCTTT CASSLWETDDYNTEAFF
TRBD1 many TRBJ2-5 TRBV9 TGTGCCAGCAGCGGGACAGGGCATTGGGGGGAGACCCAGTACTTC CASSGTGHWGETQYF
NA NA TRBJ2-1 TRBV2 TGTGCCAGCAGTGAGGGCTCGCAGTTCTTC CASSEGSQFF
TRBD1 many TRBJ2-3 TRBV5-1 TGCGCCAGCAGTCGACAGGGGGAAGGAGATACGCAGTATTTT CASSRQGEGDTQYF
TRBD2 NA TRBJ2-5 TRBV2 TGTGCCAGCAGTGAAGCGGGGGGGGGGGAGGAGACCCAGTACTTC CASSEAGGGEETQYF
NA many TRBJ2-7 TRBV7-8 TGTGCCAGCAGCCCGCGGACAGGGAGGGACTACGAGCAGTACTTC CASSPRTGRDYEQYF
TRBD1 NA TRBJ2-1 TRBV24-1 TGTGCCACCAGTGACACCGGGACAGGGATCGATGAGCAGCTCTTC CATSDTGTGIDEQLF
TRBD1 many TRBJ1-2 TRBV28 TGTGCCAGCAGTTTTGCGGGACAGTTTATCTATGGCTACACCTTC CASSFAGQFIYGYTF
NA many TRBJ1-1 TRBV5-4 TGTGCCAGCAGCTTGGACGGGGGGACTGAAGCTTTCTTT CASSLDGGTEAFF
TRBD2 many TRBJ2-1 TRBV11-2 TGTGCCAGCAGCTTTTCTAGCGGGGGGGCGTATAATGAGCAGTTCTTC CASSFSSGGAYNEQFF
NA many TRBJ1-1 TRBV28 TGTGCCAGCAGTTTATACAAGGGGACCGGAGCTTTCTTT CASSLYKGTGAFF
NA many TRBJ2-5 TRBV2 TGTGCCAGCAATCCACAAGAGACCCAGTACTTC CASNPQETQYF
NA NA TRBJ2-1 TRBV20-1 TGCAGTGCTAGAGACCTCAGGGGGGGCTCCTACAATGAGCAGTTCTTC CSARDLRGGSYNEQFF
TRBD1 few TRBJ1-2 TRBV28 TGTGCCACCCATCCCGGGACAGAGGCTGGCTACACCTTC CATHPGTEAGYTF
NA many TRBJ2-3 TRBV30 TGTGCCTGGGGCGGGCCTTCTAGCACAGATACGCAGTATTTT CAWGGPSSTDTQYF
NA few TRBJ1-1 TRBV20-1 TGCAGTGCTAGACCATGGGAGAACACTGAAGCTTTCTTT CSARPWENTEAFF
NA many TRBJ1-2 TRBV2 TGTGCCAGCAGTGAATTCGGGGGAGAGTATGGCTACACCTTC CASSEFGGEYGYTF
NA NA TRBJ1-5 TRBV20-1 TGCAGTGCTAGAGACATGGGTGGCAATCAGCCCCAGCATTTT CSARDMGGNQPQHF
NA few TRBJ2-7 TRBV20-1 TGCAGTGCTAGGGAATTAGGAGTGGAGTCCTACGAGCAGTACTTC CSARELGVESYEQYF
NA NA TRBJ1-2 TRBV10-3 TGTGCCATCCAGGACAGCCGGGGCTATGGCTACACCTTC CAIQDSRGYGYTF
TRBD1 many TRBJ1-1 TRBV12-3/TRBV12-4 TGTGCCGTCCACAGGGGGGACACTGAAGCTTTCTTT CAVHRGDTEAFF
TRBD1 many TRBJ2-2 TRBV20-1 TGCAGTGCTAGAGATTTAGGACAGGGGGACACCGGGGAGCTGTTTTTT CSARDLGQGDTGELFF